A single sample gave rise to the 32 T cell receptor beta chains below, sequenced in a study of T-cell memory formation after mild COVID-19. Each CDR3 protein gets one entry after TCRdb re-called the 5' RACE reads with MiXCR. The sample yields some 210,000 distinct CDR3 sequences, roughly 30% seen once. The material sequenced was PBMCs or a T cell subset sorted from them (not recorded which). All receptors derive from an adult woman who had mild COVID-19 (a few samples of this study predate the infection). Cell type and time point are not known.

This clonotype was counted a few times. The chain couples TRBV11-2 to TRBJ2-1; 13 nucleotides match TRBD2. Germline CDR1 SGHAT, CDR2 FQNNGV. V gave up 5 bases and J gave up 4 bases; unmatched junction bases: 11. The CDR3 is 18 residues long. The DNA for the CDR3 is TGTGCCAGCAGCACCGGGACTAGCGGGGTGCGTAGGTACAATGAGCAGTTCTTC. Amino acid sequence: CASSTGTSGVRRYNEQFF.

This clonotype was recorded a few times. CDR3 bases: TGCAGTGCTAGATCCAGCGGGATTGGTAATGAGCAGTTCTTC. Its protein product is CSARSSGIGNEQFF. The rearrangement joins TRBV20-1 to TRBJ2-1; the match to TRBD2 covers 7 bases. CDR3 size: 14 residues. After removal of 2 bases from V and 7 bases from J, the junction contained 8 bases not matched to a gene. The germline gives CDR1 DFQATT, CDR2 SNEGSKA (reference sequence).

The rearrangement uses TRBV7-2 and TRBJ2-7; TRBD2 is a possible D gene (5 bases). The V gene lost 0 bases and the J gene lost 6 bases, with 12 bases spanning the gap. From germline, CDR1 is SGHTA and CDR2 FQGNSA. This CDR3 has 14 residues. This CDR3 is CASSLAPEGSEQYF. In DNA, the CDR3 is TGTGCCAGCAGCTTAGCGCCTGAGGGAAGCGAGCAGTACTTC.

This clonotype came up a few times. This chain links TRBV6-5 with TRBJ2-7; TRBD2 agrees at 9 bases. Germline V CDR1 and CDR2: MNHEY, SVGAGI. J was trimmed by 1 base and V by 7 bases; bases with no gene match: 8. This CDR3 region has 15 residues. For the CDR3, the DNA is TGTGCCAGCAAGTGGGGAACTAGCGGGTCCTACGAGCAGTACTTC. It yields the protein CASKWGTSGSYEQYF.

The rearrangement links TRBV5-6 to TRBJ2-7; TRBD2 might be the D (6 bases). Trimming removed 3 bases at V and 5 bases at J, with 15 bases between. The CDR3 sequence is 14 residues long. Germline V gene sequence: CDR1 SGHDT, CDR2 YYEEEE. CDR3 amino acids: CASSWGDLGHEQYF. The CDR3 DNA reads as TGTGCCAGCAGCTGGGGGGACCTCGGCCACGAGCAGTACTTC.

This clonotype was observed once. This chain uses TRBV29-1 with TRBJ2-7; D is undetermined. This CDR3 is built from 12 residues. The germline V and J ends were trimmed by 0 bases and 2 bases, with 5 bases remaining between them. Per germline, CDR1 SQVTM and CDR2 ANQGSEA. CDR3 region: CSVEDGPYEQYF. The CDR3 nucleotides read TGCAGCGTTGAAGACGGCCCCTACGAGCAGTACTTC.

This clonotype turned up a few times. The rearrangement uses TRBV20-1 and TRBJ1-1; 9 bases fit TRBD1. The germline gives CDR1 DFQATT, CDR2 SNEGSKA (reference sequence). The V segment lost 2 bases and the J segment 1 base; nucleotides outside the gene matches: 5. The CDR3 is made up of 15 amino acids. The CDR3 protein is CSARPLGQGNTEAFF. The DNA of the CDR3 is TGCAGTGCTAGACCATTGGGACAGGGGAACACTGAAGCTTTCTTT.

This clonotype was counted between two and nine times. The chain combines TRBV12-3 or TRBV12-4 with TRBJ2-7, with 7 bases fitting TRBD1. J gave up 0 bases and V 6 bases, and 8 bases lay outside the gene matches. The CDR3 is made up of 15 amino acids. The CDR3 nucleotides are TGTGCCAGCAGCAACCCGGGACAGAGCTCCTACGAGCAGTACTTC. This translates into CASSNPGQSSYEQYF.

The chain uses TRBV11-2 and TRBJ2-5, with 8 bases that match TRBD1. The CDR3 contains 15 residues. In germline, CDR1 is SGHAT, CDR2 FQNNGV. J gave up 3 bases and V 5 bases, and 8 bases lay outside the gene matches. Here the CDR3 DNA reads TGTGCCAGCAGCCGAGGACAGGGAGTCAAAGAGACCCAGTACTTC. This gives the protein CASSRGQGVKETQYF.

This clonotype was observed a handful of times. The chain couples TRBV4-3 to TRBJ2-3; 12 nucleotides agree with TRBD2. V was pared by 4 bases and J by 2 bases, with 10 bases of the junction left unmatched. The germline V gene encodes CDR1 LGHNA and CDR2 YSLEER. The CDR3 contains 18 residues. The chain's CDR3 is CASSPGRLAGGSTDTQYF. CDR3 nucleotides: TGCGCCAGCAGCCCTGGTCGGCTAGCGGGAGGGTCCACAGATACGCAGTATTTT.

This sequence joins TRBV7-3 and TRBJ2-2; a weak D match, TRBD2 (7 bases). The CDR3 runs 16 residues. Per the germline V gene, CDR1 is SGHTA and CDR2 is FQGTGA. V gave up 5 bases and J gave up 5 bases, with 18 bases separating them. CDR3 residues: CASSVGGRTMTGELFF. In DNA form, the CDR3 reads TGTGCCAGCAGCGTGGGGGGGCGCACGATGACCGGGGAGCTGTTTTTT.

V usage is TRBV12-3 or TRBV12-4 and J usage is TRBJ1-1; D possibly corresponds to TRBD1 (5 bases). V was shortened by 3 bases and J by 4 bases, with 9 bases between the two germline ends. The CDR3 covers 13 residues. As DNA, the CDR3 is TGTGCCAGCAGTTTTACGAGGGGCACTGAAGCTTTCTTT. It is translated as CASSFTRGTEAFF.

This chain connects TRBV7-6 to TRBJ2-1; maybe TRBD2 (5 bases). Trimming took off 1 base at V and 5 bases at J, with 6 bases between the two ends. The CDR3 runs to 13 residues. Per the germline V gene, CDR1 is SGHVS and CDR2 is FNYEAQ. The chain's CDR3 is CASSLGADNEQFF. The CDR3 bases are TGTGCCAGCAGCTTAGGAGCGGACAATGAGCAGTTCTTC. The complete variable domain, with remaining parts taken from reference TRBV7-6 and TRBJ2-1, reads GAGVSQSPRYKVTKRGQDVALRCDPISGHVSLYWYRQALGQGPEFLTYFNYEAQQDKSGLPNDRFSAERPEGSISTLTIQRTEQRDSAMYRCASSLGADNEQFFGPGTRLTVL.

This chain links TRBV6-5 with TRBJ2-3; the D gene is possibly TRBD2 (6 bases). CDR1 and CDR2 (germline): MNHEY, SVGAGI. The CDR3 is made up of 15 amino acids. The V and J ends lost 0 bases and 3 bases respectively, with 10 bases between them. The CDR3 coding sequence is TGTGCCAGCAGTTACTCTGGCGGGACTACAGATACGCAGTATTTT. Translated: CASSYSGGTTDTQYF.

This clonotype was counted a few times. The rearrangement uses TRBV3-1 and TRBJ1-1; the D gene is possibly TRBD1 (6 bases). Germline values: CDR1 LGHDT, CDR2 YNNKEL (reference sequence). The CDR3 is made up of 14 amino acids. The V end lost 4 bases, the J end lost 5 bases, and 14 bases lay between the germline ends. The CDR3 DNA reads TGTGCCAGCAGCCCCATCGGGGGCGCGACTGAAGCTTTCTTT. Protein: CASSPIGGATEAFF.

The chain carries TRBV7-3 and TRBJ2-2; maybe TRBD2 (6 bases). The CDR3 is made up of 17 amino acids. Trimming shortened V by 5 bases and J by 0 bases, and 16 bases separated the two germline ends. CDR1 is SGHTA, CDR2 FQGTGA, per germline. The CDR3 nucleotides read TGTGCCAGCAGCCATATGGGGACTGTCGCGAACACCGGGGAGCTGTTTTTT. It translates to CASSHMGTVANTGELFF.

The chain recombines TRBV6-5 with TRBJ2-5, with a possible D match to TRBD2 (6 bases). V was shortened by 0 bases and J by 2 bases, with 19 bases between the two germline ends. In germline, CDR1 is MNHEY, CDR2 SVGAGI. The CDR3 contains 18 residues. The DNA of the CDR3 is TGTGCCAGCAGTTACTCTGGGACTCCCCTTCCAGGGCAAGAGACCCAGTACTTC. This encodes CASSYSGTPLPGQETQYF.

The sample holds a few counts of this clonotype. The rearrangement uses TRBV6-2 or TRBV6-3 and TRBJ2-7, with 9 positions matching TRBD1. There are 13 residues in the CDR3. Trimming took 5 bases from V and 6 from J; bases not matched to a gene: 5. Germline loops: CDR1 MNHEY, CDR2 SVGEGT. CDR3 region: CASSQRQGGEQYF. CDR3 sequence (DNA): TGTGCCAGCAGTCAACGACAGGGGGGCGAGCAGTACTTC.

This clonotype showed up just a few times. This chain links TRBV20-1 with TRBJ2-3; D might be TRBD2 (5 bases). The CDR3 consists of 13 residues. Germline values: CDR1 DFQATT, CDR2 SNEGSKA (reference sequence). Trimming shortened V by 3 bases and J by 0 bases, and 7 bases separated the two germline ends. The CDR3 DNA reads TGCAGTGCTAGGGACTTGAGCACAGATACGCAGTATTTT. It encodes CSARDLSTDTQYF.

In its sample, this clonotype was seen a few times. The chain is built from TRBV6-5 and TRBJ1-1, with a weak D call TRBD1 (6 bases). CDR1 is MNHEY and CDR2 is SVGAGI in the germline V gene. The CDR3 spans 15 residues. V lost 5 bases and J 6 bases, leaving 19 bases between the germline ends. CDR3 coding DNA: TGTGCCAGCAGTCCTCAGGGGTCCCTAAGCGCTGAAGCTTTCTTT. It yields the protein CASSPQGSLSAEAFF.

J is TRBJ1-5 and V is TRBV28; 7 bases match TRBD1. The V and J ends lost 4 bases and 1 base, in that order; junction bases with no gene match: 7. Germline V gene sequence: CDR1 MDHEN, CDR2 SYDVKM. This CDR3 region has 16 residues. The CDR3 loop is CASSSARQGSNQPQHF. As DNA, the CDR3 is TGTGCCAGCAGTTCAGCCAGACAGGGAAGCAATCAGCCCCAGCATTTT. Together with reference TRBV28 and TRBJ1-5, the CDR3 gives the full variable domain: DVKVTQSSRYLVKRTGEKVFLECVQDMDHENMFWYRQDPGLGLRLIYFSYDVKMKEKGDIPEGYSVSREKKERFSLILESASTNQTSMYLCASSSARQGSNQPQHFGDGTRLSIL.

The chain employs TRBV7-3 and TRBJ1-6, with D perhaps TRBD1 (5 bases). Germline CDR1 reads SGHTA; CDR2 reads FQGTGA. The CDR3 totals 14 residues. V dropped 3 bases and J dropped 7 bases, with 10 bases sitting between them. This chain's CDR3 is CASSFRDRNSPLHF. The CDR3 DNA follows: TGTGCCAGCAGCTTCCGGGACCGCAATTCACCCCTCCACTTT.

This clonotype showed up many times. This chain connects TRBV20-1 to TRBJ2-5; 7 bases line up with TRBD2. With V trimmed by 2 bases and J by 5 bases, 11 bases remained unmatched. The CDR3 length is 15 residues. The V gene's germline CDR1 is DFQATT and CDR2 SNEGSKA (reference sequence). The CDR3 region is CSARPSGTTWETQYF. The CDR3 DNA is TGCAGTGCTAGACCCTCCGGGACTACCTGGGAGACCCAGTACTTC.

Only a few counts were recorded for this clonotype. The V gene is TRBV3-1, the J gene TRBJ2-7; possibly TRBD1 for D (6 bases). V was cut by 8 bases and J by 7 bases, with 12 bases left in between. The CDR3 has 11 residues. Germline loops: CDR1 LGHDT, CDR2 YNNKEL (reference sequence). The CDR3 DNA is TGTGCCAGCGGTAGGGGGTGGGAGCAGTACTTC. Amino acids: CASGRGWEQYF.

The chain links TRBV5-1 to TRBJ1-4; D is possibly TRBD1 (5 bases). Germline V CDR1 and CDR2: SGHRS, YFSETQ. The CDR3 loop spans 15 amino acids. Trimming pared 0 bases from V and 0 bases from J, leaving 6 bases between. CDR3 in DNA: TGCGCCAGCAGCTTGGCGGGGGCAACTAATGAAAAACTGTTTTTT. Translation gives CASSLAGATNEKLFF.

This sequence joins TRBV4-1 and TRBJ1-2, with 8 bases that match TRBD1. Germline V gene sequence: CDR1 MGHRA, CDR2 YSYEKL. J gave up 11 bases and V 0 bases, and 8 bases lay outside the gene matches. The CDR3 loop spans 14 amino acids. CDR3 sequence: CASSQDLRDRRYTF. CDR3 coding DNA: TGCGCCAGCAGCCAAGATCTGAGGGACAGGAGATACACCTTC.

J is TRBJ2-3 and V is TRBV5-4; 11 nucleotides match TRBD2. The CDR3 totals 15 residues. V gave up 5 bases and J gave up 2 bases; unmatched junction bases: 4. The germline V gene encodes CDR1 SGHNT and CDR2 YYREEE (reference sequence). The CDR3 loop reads CASSLTSGATDTQYF. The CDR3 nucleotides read TGTGCCAGCAGTTTGACTAGCGGGGCCACAGATACGCAGTATTTT.

CDR3 DNA: TGTGCCAGCAGTCACCTAGCGGATAGCTCCTACGAGCAGTACTTC. It is translated as CASSHLADSSYEQYF. The chain uses TRBV7-2 and TRBJ2-7, with TRBD2 matching over 7 bases. The germline CDR1 and CDR2 sequences are SGHTA and FQGNSA. The CDR3 length is 15 residues. V lost 6 bases to trimming and J lost 0 bases; unmatched junction nucleotides: 8.

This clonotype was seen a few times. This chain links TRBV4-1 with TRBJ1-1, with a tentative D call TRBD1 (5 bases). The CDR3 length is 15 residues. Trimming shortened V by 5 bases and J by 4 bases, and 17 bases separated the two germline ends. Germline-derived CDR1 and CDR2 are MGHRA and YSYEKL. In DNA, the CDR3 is TGCGCCAGCAGCTTACCCGGGGGTGTGGGCACTGAAGCTTTCTTT. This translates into CASSLPGGVGTEAFF.

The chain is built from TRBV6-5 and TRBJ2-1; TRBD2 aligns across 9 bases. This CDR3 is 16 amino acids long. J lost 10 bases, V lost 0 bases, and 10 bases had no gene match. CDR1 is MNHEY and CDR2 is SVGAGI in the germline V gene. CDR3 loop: CASSYSTSGSFHEQFF. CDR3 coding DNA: TGTGCCAGCAGTTACTCGACTAGCGGCTCCTTCCACGAGCAGTTCTTC.

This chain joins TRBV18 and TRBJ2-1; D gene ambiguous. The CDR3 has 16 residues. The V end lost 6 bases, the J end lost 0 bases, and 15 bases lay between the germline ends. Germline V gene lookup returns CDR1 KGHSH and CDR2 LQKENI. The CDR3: CASSPVPLSSYNEQFF. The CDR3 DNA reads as TGTGCCAGCTCCCCAGTACCCCTCAGCTCCTACAATGAGCAGTTCTTC.

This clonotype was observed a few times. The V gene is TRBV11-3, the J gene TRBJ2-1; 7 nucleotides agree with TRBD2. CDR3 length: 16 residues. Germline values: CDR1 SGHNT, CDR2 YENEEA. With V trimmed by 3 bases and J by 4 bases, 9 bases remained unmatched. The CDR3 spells CASSFSSSGAYNEQFF. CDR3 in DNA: TGTGCCAGCAGCTTCTCTTCCAGCGGGGCTTACAATGAGCAGTTCTTC.